The 2 T cell receptor beta chains below come from one sample, sequenced in a study of shared clonotypes between healthy human individuals. Measured with immunoSEQ multiplex PCR; TCRdb has only the in-frame clones, and not every one. The sample consists of about 1 million clones, roughly 70% of them appearing once. The specimen was memory CD4+ T cells sorted from blood. Described subset: CD45RA-negative fraction. These receptors came from a man between 18 and 35 years old in good health.

The chain combines TRBV7-2 with TRBJ2-7; D is tentatively TRBD1 or TRBD2 (5 bases each). CDR1 is SGHTA and CDR2 is FQGNSA in the germline V gene. Trimming took 6 bases from V and 1 from J, leaving 13 bases between them. The length of the CDR3 is 14 residues. The CDR3 spells CASSIQGASYEQYF. In DNA, the CDR3 is TGTGCCAGCAGTATCCAGGGAGCGTCCTACGAGCAGTACTTC.

The chain carries TRBV27 and TRBJ1-6; D is unresolved. V lost 1 base to trimming and J lost 8 bases, with 12 bases between them. The germline V gene has CDR1 MNHEY and CDR2 SMNVEV (reference sequence). The CDR3 length is 15 residues. The CDR3: CASSLYGDEDSPLHF. CDR3 DNA: TGTGCCAGCAGTTTATATGGGGATGAAGATTCACCCCTCCACTTT.